Below are 9 T cell receptor beta chains sequenced from a single sample in a study of OX40 agonist ivuxolimab in advanced cancers. The protocol was immunoSEQ multiplex PCR, while the TCRdb copy is restricted to in-frame clones and leaves out a portion. The sample lists under 65,000 clones; about 80% were seen once. Sample: CD4+ or CD8+ T cells sorted from blood, taken in a trial of the OX40 agonist ivuxolimab. These receptors all come from an adult with an advanced solid tumor such as melanoma, head and neck, liver or kidney cancer.

The V and J genes are TRBV9 and TRBJ1-1, with no clear D. The V end lost 2 bases, the J end lost 0 bases, and 5 bases lay between the germline ends. The CDR3 runs 13 residues. Per the germline V gene, CDR1 is SGDLS and CDR2 is YYNGEE. The CDR3 nucleotides read TGTGCCAGCAGCGTTCATGTGAACACTGAAGCTTTCTTT. Encoded protein: CASSVHVNTEAFF.

Concerning this clone: Other DNA sequences in this sample translate to the same CDR3. This chain joins TRBV27 and TRBJ2-3, with TRBD1 as a possible D gene (6 bases). Germline CDR1 is MNHEY and CDR2 is SMNVEV (reference sequence). The CDR3 loop spans 15 amino acids. Trimming left V 6 bases short and J 10 bases short, with 23 bases between. The CDR3 spells CASSRSWGIEGAQYF. The CDR3 DNA reads as TGTGCCAGCAGCCGGTCCTGGGGGATTGAGGGGGCGCAGTATTTT.

This clone was counted a few times. J is TRBJ1-5 and V is TRBV6-5; D gene uncertain. Per germline, CDR1 MNHEY and CDR2 SVGAGI. Trimming took 4 bases from V and 8 from J, leaving 9 bases between them. The CDR3 has 12 residues. DNA of the CDR3: TGTGCCAGCAGTTCGACGATGGAGCCCCAGCATTTT. This codes for CASSSTMEPQHF.

V gene TRBV6-5 combines with J gene TRBJ1-3; D gene ambiguous. CDR3 length: 15 residues. Per the germline V gene, CDR1 is MNHEY and CDR2 is SVGAGI. The V end was cut by 0 bases, the J end by 0 bases, with 6 bases between. The CDR3 sequence: CASSYSSASGNTIYF. The CDR3 DNA is TGTGCCAGCAGTTACTCGTCCGCCTCTGGAAACACCATATATTTT.

The CDR3 DNA follows: TGTGCCTGGACCCCTCGGAGGCAGCCATACAATCAGCCCCAGCATTTT. Its protein is CAWTPRRQPYNQPQHF. The gene calls are TRBV30 and TRBJ1-5; D is undetermined. Per germline, CDR1 GTSNPN and CDR2 SVGIG (reference sequence). The CDR3 has 16 residues. The V end lost 4 bases, the J end lost 3 bases, and 19 bases lay between the germline ends.

The chain is built from TRBV21-1 and TRBJ2-3; the table names TRBD1, a call not compared with the DNA. TRBV21-1 is a documented pseudogene. This CDR3 has 16 amino acids. The CDR3 is CASSTPRDSRTDTQYF. DNA of the CDR3: TGTGCCAGCAGCACTCCCCGGGACAGCCGCACAGATACGCAGTATTTT.

This clone has just a few counts. This chain links TRBV18 with TRBJ2-7; a weak D match, TRBD2 (6 bases). Germline V gene lookup returns CDR1 KGHSH and CDR2 LQKENI. The CDR3 loop spans 14 amino acids. The V end was cut by 5 bases, the J end by 3 bases, with 14 bases between. In nucleotides, the CDR3 is TGTGCCAGCTCATCGTCTACCGGGAGCTACGAGCAGTACTTC. Its protein is CASSSSTGSYEQYF.

The chain carries TRBV9 and TRBJ2-3, with D possibly TRBD2 on 5 matching bases. This CDR3 comprises 15 residues. CDR1 and CDR2 (germline): SGDLS, YYNGEE. V lost 0 bases and J lost 2, with 10 bases in between. CDR3 sequence reads: CASSVGAGPTDTQYF. For the CDR3, the DNA is TGTGCCAGCAGCGTAGGCGCGGGCCCCACAGATACGCAGTATTTT. Variable domain in full (rest from reference TRBV9 and TRBJ2-3): DSGVTQTPKHLITATGQRVTLRCSPRSGDLSVYWYQQSLDQGLQFLIQYYNGEERAKGNILERFSAQQFPDLHSELNLSSLELGDSALYFCASSVGAGPTDTQYFGPGTRLTVL.

This rearrangement joins TRBV11-1 to TRBJ1-1; TRBD1 agrees at 7 bases. Germline values: CDR1 SGHAT, CDR2 FQDESV (reference sequence). The CDR3 consists of 14 residues. With V trimmed by 5 bases and J by 3 bases, 6 bases remained unmatched. CDR3 DNA sequence: TGTGCCAGCAGCCCCGACAGGGCGGACACTGAAGCTTTCTTT. Its translation: CASSPDRADTEAFF.